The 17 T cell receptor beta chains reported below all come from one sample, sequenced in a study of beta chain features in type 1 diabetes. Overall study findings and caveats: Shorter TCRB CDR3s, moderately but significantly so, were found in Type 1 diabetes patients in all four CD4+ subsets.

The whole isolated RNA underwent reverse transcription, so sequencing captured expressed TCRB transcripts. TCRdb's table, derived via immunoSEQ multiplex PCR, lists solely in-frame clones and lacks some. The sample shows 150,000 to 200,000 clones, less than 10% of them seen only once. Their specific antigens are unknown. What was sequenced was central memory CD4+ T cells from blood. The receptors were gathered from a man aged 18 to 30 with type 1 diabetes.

In DNA form, the CDR3 reads TGTGCCAGCAAGTTGGACAGGGCCGCCGAAGCTTTCTTT. This translates into CASKLDRAAEAFF. The chain links TRBV25-1 to TRBJ1-1; 8 positions match TRBD1. Germline CDR1 reads MGHDK; CDR2 reads SYGVNS. This CDR3 spans 13 amino acids. With V trimmed by 7 bases and J by 8 bases, 9 bases remained unmatched. Full variable domain (remainder filled in from reference TRBV25-1 and TRBJ1-1): EADIYQTPRYLVIGTGKKITLECSQTMGHDKMYWYQQDPGMELHLIHYSYGVNSTEKGDLSSESTVSRIRTEHFPLTLESARPSHTSQYLCASKLDRAAEAFFGQGTRLTVV.

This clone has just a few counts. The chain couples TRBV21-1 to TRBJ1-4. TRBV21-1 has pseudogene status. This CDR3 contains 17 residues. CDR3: CASSTPAGDKTNEKLFF. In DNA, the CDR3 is TGTGCCAGCAGCACTCCGGCGGGGGACAAAACTAATGAAAAACTGTTTTTT.

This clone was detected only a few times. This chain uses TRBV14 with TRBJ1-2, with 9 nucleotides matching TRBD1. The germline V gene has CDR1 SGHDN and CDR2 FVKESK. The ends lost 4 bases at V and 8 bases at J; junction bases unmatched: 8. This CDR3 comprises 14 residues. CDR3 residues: CASSPGQGIGGYTF. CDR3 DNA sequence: TGTGCCAGCAGCCCTGGACAGGGGATAGGGGGCTACACCTTC. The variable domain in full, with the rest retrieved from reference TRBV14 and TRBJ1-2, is EAGVTQFPSHSVIEKGQTVTLRCDPISGHDNLYWYRRVMGKEIKFLLHFVKESKQDESGMPNNRFLAERTGGTYSTLKVQPAELEDSGVYFCASSPGQGIGGYTFGSGTRLTVV.

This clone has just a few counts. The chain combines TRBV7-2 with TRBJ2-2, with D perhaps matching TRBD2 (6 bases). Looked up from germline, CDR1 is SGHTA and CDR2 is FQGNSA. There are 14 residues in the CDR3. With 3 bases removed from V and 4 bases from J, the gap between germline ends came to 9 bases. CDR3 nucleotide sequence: TGTGCCAGCAGCTTCGGGGGTAGCACCGGGGAGCTGTTTTTT. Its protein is CASSFGGSTGELFF.

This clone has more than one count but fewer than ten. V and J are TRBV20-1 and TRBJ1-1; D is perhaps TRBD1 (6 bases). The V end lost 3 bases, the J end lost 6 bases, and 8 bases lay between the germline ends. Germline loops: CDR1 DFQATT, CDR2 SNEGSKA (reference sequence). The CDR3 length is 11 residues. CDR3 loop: CSASRGPEAFF. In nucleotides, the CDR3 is TGCAGTGCTAGCAGGGGACCTGAAGCTTTCTTT.

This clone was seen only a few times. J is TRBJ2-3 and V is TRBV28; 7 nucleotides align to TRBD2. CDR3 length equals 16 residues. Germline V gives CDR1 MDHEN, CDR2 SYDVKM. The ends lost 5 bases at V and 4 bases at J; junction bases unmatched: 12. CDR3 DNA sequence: TGTGCCAGCAGTCTCCTCGCGGGAGCCCGAGCAGATACGCAGTATTTT. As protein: CASSLLAGARADTQYF.

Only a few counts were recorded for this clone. CDR3 bases: TGCGCCAGCAGCTTGGGCGGGTCTGGGGCCAACGTCCTGACTTTC. It specifies CASSLGGSGANVLTF. V is TRBV5-1 and J is TRBJ2-6; possible D gene TRBD2, 5 bases. Per the germline V gene, CDR1 is SGHRS and CDR2 is YFSETQ. This CDR3 has 15 amino acids. Trimming stripped 0 bases from V and 1 base from J, with 5 bases between.

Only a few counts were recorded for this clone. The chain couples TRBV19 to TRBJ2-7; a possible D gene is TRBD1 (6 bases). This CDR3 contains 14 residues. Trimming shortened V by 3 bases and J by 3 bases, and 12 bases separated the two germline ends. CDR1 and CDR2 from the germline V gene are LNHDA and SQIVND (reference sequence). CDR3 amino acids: CASSIAGTNYEQYF. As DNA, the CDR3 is TGTGCCAGTAGTATCGCCGGGACAAACTACGAGCAGTACTTC.

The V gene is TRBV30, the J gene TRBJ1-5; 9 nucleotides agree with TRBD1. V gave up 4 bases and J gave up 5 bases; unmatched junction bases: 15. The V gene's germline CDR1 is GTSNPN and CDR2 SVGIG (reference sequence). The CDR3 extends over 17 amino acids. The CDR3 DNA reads TGTGCCTGGACCCCATTTAGCGGGGACAGGGTTCATCAGCCCCAGCATTTT. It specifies CAWTPFSGDRVHQPQHF.

The CDR3 bases are TGTGCCAGCAGCCAAGGTTCAGGACAGGGGGATCAGCCCCAGCATTTT. It encodes CASSQGSGQGDQPQHF. This sequence joins TRBV7-9 and TRBJ1-5, with 10 bases matching TRBD1. After removal of 5 bases from V and 5 bases from J, the junction contained 9 bases not matched to a gene. The CDR3 loop spans 16 amino acids. CDR1 is SEHNR, CDR2 FQNEAQ, per germline (reference sequence).

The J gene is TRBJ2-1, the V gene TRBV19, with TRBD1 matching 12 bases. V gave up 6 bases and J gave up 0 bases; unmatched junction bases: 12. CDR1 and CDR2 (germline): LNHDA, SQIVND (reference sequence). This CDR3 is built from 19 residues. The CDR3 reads CASRKGQGAILSSYNEQFF. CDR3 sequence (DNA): TGTGCCAGTAGAAAGGGACAGGGGGCGATCCTAAGCTCCTACAATGAGCAGTTCTTC. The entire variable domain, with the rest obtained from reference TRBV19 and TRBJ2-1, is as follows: DGGITQSPKYLFRKEGQNVTLSCEQNLNHDAMYWYRQDPGQGLRLIYYSQIVNDFQKGDIAEGYSVSREKKESFPLTVTSAQKNPTAFYLCASRKGQGAILSSYNEQFFGPGTRLTVL.

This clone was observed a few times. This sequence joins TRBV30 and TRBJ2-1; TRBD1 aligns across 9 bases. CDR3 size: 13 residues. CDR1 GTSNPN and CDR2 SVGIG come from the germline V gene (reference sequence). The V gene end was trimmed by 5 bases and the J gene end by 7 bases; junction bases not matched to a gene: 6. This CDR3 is CAWGTGISNEQFF. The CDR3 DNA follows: TGTGCCTGGGGGACAGGGATTTCAAATGAGCAGTTCTTC. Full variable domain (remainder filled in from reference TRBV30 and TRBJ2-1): SQTIHQWPATLVQPVGSPLSLECTVEGTSNPNLYWYRQAAGRGLQLLFYSVGIGQISSEVPQNLSASRPQDRQFILSSKKLLLSDSGFYLCAWGTGISNEQFFGPGTRLTVL.

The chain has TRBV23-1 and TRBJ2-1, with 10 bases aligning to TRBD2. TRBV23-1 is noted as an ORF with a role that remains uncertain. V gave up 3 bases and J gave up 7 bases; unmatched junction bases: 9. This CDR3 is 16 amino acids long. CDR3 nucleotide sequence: TGCGCCAGCAGTCATTTTAAGCGGGGGGGCCGGAATGAGCAGTTCTTC. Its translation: CASSHFKRGGRNEQFF.

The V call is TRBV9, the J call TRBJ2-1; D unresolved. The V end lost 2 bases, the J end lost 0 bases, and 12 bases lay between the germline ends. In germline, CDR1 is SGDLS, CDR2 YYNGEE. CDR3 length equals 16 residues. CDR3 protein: CASSVLVLSSYNEQFF. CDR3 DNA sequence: TGTGCCAGCAGCGTCTTGGTACTTAGCTCCTACAATGAGCAGTTCTTC.

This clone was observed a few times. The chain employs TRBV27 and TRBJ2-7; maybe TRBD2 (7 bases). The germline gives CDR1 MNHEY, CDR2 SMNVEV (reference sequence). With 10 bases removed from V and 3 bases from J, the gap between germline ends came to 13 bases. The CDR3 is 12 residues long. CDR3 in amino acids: CATGEGSYEQYF. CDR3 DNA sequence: TGTGCCACAGGGGAGGGGAGCTACGAGCAGTACTTC.

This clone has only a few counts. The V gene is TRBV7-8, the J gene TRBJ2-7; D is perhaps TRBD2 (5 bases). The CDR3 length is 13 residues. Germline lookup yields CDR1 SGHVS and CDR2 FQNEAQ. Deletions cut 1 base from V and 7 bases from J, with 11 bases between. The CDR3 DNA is TGTGCCAGCAGCTTAGACCACCGGACTGAGCAGTACTTC. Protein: CASSLDHRTEQYF. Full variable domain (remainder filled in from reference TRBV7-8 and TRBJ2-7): GAGVSQSPRYKVAKRGQDVALRCDPISGHVSLFWYQQALGQGPEFLTYFQNEAQLDKSGLPSDRFFAERPEGSVSTLKIQRTQQEDSAVYLCASSLDHRTEQYFGPGTRLTVT.

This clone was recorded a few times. The CDR3 loop reads CSVAVSGNTIYF. CDR3 bases: TGCAGCGTTGCAGTCTCTGGAAACACCATATATTTT. This rearrangement joins TRBV29-1 to TRBJ1-3; D is unclear. V was shortened by 4 bases and J by 0 bases, with 4 bases between the two germline ends. The CDR3 is 12 residues long. CDR1 SQVTM and CDR2 ANQGSEA come from the germline V gene. Drawing the rest from reference TRBV29-1 and TRBJ1-3, the complete variable domain is SAVISQKPSRDICQRGTSLTIQCQVDSQVTMMFWYRQQPGQSLTLIATANQGSEATYESGFVIDKFPISRPNLTFSTLTVSNMSPEDSSIYLCSVAVSGNTIYFGEGSWLTVV.